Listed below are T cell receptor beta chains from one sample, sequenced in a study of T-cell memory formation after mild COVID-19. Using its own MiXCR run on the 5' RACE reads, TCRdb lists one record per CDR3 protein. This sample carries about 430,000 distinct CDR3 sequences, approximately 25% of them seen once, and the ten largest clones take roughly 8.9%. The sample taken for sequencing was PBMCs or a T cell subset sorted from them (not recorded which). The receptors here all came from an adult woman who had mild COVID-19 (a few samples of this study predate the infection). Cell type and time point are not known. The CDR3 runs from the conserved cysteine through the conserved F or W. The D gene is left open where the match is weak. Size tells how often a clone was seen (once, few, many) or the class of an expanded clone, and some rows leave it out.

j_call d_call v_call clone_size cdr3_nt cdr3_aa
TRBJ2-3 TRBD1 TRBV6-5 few TGTGCCAGCAGTTTTACGGGACAGGCCACAGATACGCAGTATTTT CASSFTGQATDTQYF
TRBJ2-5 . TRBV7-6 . TGTGCCAGCAGCTTAGGGTTGGGTGCACAAGAGACCCAGTACTTC CASSLGLGAQETQYF
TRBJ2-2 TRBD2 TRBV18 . TGTGCCAGCTCACCTACTAGCGGGGGCACCGGGGAGCTGTTTTTT CASSPTSGGTGELFF
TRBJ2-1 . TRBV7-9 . TGTGCCAGCAGCTTGTCGGGAGAGGTTTTGTTCTTC CASSLSGEVLFF
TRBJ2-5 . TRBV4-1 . TGCGCCAGCAGCCAAGGTTCTTCCCAGGGGGGACAAGAGACCCAGTACTTC CASSQGSSQGGQETQYF
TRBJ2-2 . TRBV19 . TGTGCCAGTAGTATTAGCGCCGGGGAGCTGTTTTTT CASSISAGELFF
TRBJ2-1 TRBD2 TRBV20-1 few TGCAGTGCTAGAGAGGGACTAGCGGGTCCTTACAATGAGCAGTTCTTC CSAREGLAGPYNEQFF
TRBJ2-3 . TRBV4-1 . TGCGCCAGCAGCCAAGAAGGATATAGGCTAGATACGCAGTATTTT CASSQEGYRLDTQYF
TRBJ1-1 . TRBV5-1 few TGCGCCAGCAGCTTAGGGTTCACGGTCCTGGACAACACTGAAGCTTTCTTT CASSLGFTVLDNTEAFF
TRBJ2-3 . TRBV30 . TGTGCCTGGAGTGGGGGCGGAACTAGGAGTTTT CAWSGGGTRSF
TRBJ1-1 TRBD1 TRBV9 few TGTGCCAGCAGCGGGCTTGGACAGGGAGACACTGAAGCTTTCTTT CASSGLGQGDTEAFF